This TCR beta chain appears in the sequencing data of a study of blood T cell repertoires in COVID-19. Patients at the Seattle site were enrolled during active infection and followed longitudinally. Study processing details: Nucleated cell number was recorded as an estimate derived from reference gene primer amplification. Assay: immunoSEQ multiplex PCR; the TCRdb copy retains only in-frame clones and omits some. That table supplies the V and J calls and clone size; D and trimming were determined from the DNA. The repertoire consists of about 300,000 clones, with around nine tenths occurring once and the leading ten covering roughly 7.3%. The receptor was derived from a woman aged 25 to 39 with COVID-19, enrolled during active disease. Source material: peripheral blood.

DNA for the CDR3: TGTGCCAGCAGAAACAGGGGCTCTGGAAACACCATATATTTT. Protein: CASRNRGSGNTIYF. This chain links TRBV2 with TRBJ1-3, with 7 bases that match TRBD1. V shed 6 bases and J 0 bases; nucleotides not matched to a gene: 2. Germline values: CDR1 SNHLY, CDR2 FYNNEI. There are 14 residues in the CDR3.